This T cell receptor beta chain derives from a study of cytomegalovirus exposure and HLA in healthy donors. Whole-study context: Assignment to the Caucasian-associated ancestry cluster applied to about 80% of the 300 to 500 genotyped donors.

The CDR3 totals 20 residues, both ends included. Germline-derived CDR1 and CDR2 are MGHRA and YSYEKL. General study results and limits: A later analysis reported that several of the most significant clusters appeared to be linked to common viral pathogens, among them Epstein-Barr virus. It was taken for granted in presence/absence analyses that sequencing depth across donors was roughly uniform.

Both 60 Vbeta primers and 13 Jbeta primers went into the PCR. Some clones are missing from TCRdb's copy, which holds only in-frame ones; the method was immunoSEQ multiplex PCR. The sample has 90,000 to 100,000 clones, roughly 79% seen once. Worth noting for this clone: Antigen: not known. No DNA is shown, since the ends of the CDR3 on it are uncertain; the CDR3 is the one TCRdb lists.

This chain links TRBV4-1 with TRBJ2-6; TRBD1 reflects the table's D call only, with no check against the DNA. This clonotype was obtained from a middle-aged man in good health and CMV-seronegative. The sample consisted of PBMCs. CDR3 amino acids: CASSPSGRGQGRSGANVLTF.